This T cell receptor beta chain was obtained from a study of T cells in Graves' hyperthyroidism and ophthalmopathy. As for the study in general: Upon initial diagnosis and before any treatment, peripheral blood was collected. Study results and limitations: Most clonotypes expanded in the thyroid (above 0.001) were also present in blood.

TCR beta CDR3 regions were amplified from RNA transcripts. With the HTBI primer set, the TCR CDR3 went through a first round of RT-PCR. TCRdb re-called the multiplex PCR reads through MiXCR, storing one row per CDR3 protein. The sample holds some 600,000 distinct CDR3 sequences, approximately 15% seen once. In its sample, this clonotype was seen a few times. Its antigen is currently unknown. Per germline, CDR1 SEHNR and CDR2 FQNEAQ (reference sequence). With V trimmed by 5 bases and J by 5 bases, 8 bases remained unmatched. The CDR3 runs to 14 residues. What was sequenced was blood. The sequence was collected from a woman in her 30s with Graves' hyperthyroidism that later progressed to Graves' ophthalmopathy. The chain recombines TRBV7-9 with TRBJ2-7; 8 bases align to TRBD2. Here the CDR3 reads CASSPGAGGNEQYF. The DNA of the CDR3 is TGTGCCAGCAGCCCGGGGGCGGGAGGTAACGAGCAGTACTTC.